What follows are 26 T cell receptor beta chains derived from one specimen sequenced in a study of CD8+ T cells in alopecia areata. Sequencing relied on a cDNA template that was reverse transcribed from extracted RNA. TCRdb keeps only in-frame clones here, not all; method: immunoSEQ multiplex PCR. Of roughly 190,000 clones listed, 45% to 65% are singletons. The treatment was: oral pan-JAK inhibitor, 5-10 mg twice daily. This specimen consisted of CD4+ T cells sorted from blood, obtained at week 4, from a patient treated with tofacitinib. Receptors originate from a human donor with alopecia areata.

This clone occurred once. The chain couples TRBV7-2 to TRBJ2-7; 8 nucleotides match TRBD2. With V trimmed by 8 bases and J by 5 bases, 14 bases remained unmatched. CDR3 length: 15 residues. The germline V gene has CDR1 SGHTA and CDR2 FQGNSA. CDR3 amino acids: CASRPLGLAGDEQYF. The DNA for the CDR3 is TGTGCCAGCCGACCGCTGGGCCTAGCGGGCGACGAGCAGTACTTC.

The chain has TRBV4-2 and TRBJ2-1; D is tentatively TRBD1 or TRBD2 (5 bases each). This CDR3 has 15 residues. Between the trimmed V and J ends, which lost 2 bases and 3 bases, there was a span of 11 bases. Germline V gene data show CDR1 as LGHNA and CDR2 as YNFKEQ. CDR3 nucleotides: TGTGCCAGCAGCCAAAATTGGGACCTCTACAATGAGCAGTTCTTC. Encoded protein: CASSQNWDLYNEQFF.

This clone was observed a single time. V usage is TRBV15 and J usage is TRBJ2-7; 9 nucleotides line up with TRBD1. The CDR3 is made up of 15 amino acids. Germline CDR1 reads LNHNV; CDR2 reads YYDKDF (reference sequence). The V gene end was trimmed by 7 bases and the J gene end by 3 bases; junction bases not matched to a gene: 10. Here the CDR3 reads CATTQAGTGIYEQYF. The CDR3 DNA is TGTGCCACCACTCAAGCCGGGACAGGGATCTACGAGCAGTACTTC.

The V call is TRBV30, the J call TRBJ2-7, with D uncertain. Trimming removed 0 bases at V and 5 bases at J, with 11 bases between. The CDR3 length is 13 residues. Germline lookup yields CDR1 GTSNPN and CDR2 SVGIG (reference sequence). The chain's CDR3 is CAWSVAHPDEQYF. The DNA of the CDR3 is TGTGCCTGGAGTGTAGCCCACCCGGACGAGCAGTACTTC. Full variable domain (remainder filled in from reference TRBV30 and TRBJ2-7): SQTIHQWPATLVQPVGSPLSLECTVEGTSNPNLYWYRQAAGRGLQLLFYSVGIGQISSEVPQNLSASRPQDRQFILSSKKLLLSDSGFYLCAWSVAHPDEQYFGPGTRLTVT.

The rearrangement uses TRBV29-1 and TRBJ2-1; 8 bases line up with TRBD2. Trimming at V came to 4 bases and at J to 5 bases, leaving 4 bases not matched to a gene. Germline V gene data show CDR1 as SQVTM and CDR2 as ANQGSEA. This CDR3 is 13 amino acids long. CDR3 amino acids: CSVVGSGDNEQFF. CDR3 bases: TGCAGCGTTGTGGGTAGCGGGGACAATGAGCAGTTCTTC.

For the CDR3, the DNA is TGTGCCAGCAAATTAGGACAGGCGTTGGATACGCAGTATTTT. Its translation: CASKLGQALDTQYF. This chain uses TRBV2 with TRBJ2-3; 7 nucleotides line up with TRBD1. This CDR3 region has 14 residues. V trimming: 7 bases; J trimming: 6 bases; junction bases outside the gene matches: 10. Germline lookup yields CDR1 SNHLY and CDR2 FYNNEI.

The rearrangement uses TRBV5-4 and TRBJ2-5; TRBD2 agrees at 12 bases. With 5 bases clipped from V and 1 base from J, the junction kept 6 bases outside the gene matches. Germline CDR1 reads SGHNT; CDR2 reads YYREEE (reference sequence). The CDR3 has 16 residues. The CDR3 DNA reads TGTGCCAGCAGACCGACTAGCGGGGGAGGCCAAGAGACCCAGTACTTC. It encodes CASRPTSGGGQETQYF.

This clone was seen many times. The V gene is TRBV18, the J gene TRBJ2-7; 8 nucleotides align to TRBD1. CDR1 and CDR2 (germline): KGHSH, LQKENI. V was pared by 4 bases and J by 3 bases, with 11 bases of the junction left unmatched. CDR3 length: 16 residues. DNA of the CDR3: TGTGCCAGCTCACGGCTCGAGCAGGGGGCGGTCTACGAGCAGTACTTC. Translating it yields CASSRLEQGAVYEQYF. Filled out from reference TRBV18 and TRBJ2-7, the complete variable domain reads NAGVMQNPRHLVRRRGQEARLRCSPMKGHSHVYWYRQLPEEGLKFMVYLQKENIIDESGMPKERFSAEFPKEGPSILRIQQVVRGDSAAYFCASSRLEQGAVYEQYFGPGTRLTVT.

The V gene is TRBV5-1, the J gene TRBJ2-3; 10 nucleotides agree with TRBD2. Trimming cost V 4 bases and J 5 bases; bases outside gene matches: 7. The CDR3 covers 15 residues. In germline, CDR1 is SGHRS, CDR2 YFSETQ. The CDR3 DNA reads TGCGCCAGCAGCAAAGCGGGGGGGCTTGGAGATACGCAGTATTTT. Protein sequence: CASSKAGGLGDTQYF.

This chain connects TRBV5-1 to TRBJ2-7; TRBD1 matches 8 bases. The V and J ends lost 4 bases and 4 bases, in that order; junction bases with no gene match: 13. The germline CDR1 and CDR2 sequences are SGHRS and YFSETQ. The CDR3 runs 16 residues. The chain's CDR3 is CASSVQRQGRGYEQYF. DNA of the CDR3: TGCGCCAGCAGCGTTCAGCGACAGGGGAGAGGGTACGAGCAGTACTTC.

The chain combines TRBV5-1 with TRBJ2-2; 9 bases match TRBD2. J lost 5 bases, V lost 7 bases, and 12 bases had no gene match. The CDR3 loop spans 16 amino acids. Germline V lookup: CDR1 SGHRS, CDR2 YFSETQ. CDR3 sequence reads: CASQQGSLAGTGELFF. In DNA, the CDR3 is TGCGCCAGCCAGCAGGGGTCCCTAGCGGGGACCGGGGAGCTGTTTTTT.

V gene TRBV30 combines with J gene TRBJ1-5; 8 bases line up with TRBD1. The CDR3 contains 15 residues. V shed 2 bases, J shed 5 bases, and the junction held 8 bases outside the gene matches. The germline CDR1 and CDR2 sequences are GTSNPN and SVGIG (reference sequence). CDR3 loop: CAWSIGTGDYQPQHF. As DNA, the CDR3 is TGTGCCTGGAGTATCGGGACAGGAGATTATCAGCCCCAGCATTTT.

The chain has TRBV2 and TRBJ2-5; the D gene is possibly TRBD1 (7 bases). The CDR3 has 13 amino acids. Trimming took 3 bases from V and 12 from J, leaving 17 bases between them. Germline V gene sequence: CDR1 SNHLY, CDR2 FYNNEI. The CDR3 DNA reads TGTGCCAGCAGTGAGCAAGGAGGGCAGGGGGAGTACTTC. It is translated as CASSEQGGQGEYF. The full variable domain, with the rest looked up from reference TRBV2 and TRBJ2-5, is EPEVTQTPSHQVTQMGQEVILRCVPISNHLYFYWYRQILGQKVEFLVSFYNNEISEKSEIFDDQFSVERPDGSNFTLKIRSTKLEDSAMYFCASSEQGGQGEYFGPGTRLLVL.

The chain joins TRBV25-1 to TRBJ2-7, with D hard to call. Germline V lookup: CDR1 MGHDK, CDR2 SYGVNS. This CDR3 is built from 13 residues. Trimming removed 8 bases at V and 5 bases at J, with 16 bases between. CDR3 sequence: CASLSSPSDEQYF. The CDR3 nucleotides are TGTGCCAGCTTATCGTCGCCGAGCGACGAGCAGTACTTC.

This clone was detected only a few times. The chain's CDR3 is CSVDRYGQETQYF. CDR3 in DNA: TGCAGCGTTGATCGGTACGGCCAAGAGACCCAGTACTTC. The chain couples TRBV29-1 to TRBJ2-5; D unclear. Germline V lookup: CDR1 SQVTM, CDR2 ANQGSEA. The CDR3 extends over 13 amino acids. V lost 3 bases and J lost 1, with 9 bases in between.

The chain recombines TRBV29-1 with TRBJ2-1, with TRBD1 matching over 7 bases. Germline CDR1 SQVTM, CDR2 ANQGSEA. V shed 7 bases and J 4 bases; nucleotides not matched to a gene: 4. The CDR3 extends over 12 amino acids. The CDR3 protein is CSASQGYNEQFF. Here the CDR3 DNA reads TGCAGCGCCTCACAGGGGTACAATGAGCAGTTCTTC.

This clone was seen only a few times. The chain couples TRBV29-1 to TRBJ2-7; TRBD1 matches at 7 bases. V dropped 0 bases and J dropped 1; count of bases not matched to a gene: 3. Germline-derived CDR1 and CDR2 are SQVTM and ANQGSEA. There are 14 residues in the CDR3. The CDR3 nucleotides read TGCAGCGTTGAAGACAGGGGGAAATCCTACGAGCAGTACTTC. Protein sequence: CSVEDRGKSYEQYF.

This clone has a handful of counts. The chain has TRBV18 and TRBJ2-7; D is unresolved. In germline, CDR1 is KGHSH, CDR2 LQKENI. The CDR3 spans 12 residues. With 0 bases removed from V and 7 bases from J, the gap between germline ends came to 7 bases. Written as DNA, the CDR3 is TGTGCCAGCTCACCACCGGAAGGGGAGCAGTACTTC. This gives the protein CASSPPEGEQYF.

The CDR3 region is CSFRGGRTEAFF. The CDR3 nucleotides are TGCAGCTTCAGGGGGGGAAGAACTGAAGCTTTCTTT. V gene TRBV29-1 combines with J gene TRBJ1-1; TRBD1 matches 7 bases. The CDR3 is 12 residues long. J was trimmed by 5 bases and V by 8 bases; bases with no gene match: 8. Germline lookup yields CDR1 SQVTM and CDR2 ANQGSEA.

Only one count was recorded for this clone. The chain uses TRBV6-1 and TRBJ1-2; D uncertain. The CDR3 has 15 residues. Germline V gene data show CDR1 as MNHNS and CDR2 as SASEGT. Trimming cost V 3 bases and J 4 bases, with 15 bases left between them. The CDR3 sequence: CASSDAGSSLYGYTF. CDR3 DNA sequence: TGTGCCAGCAGTGATGCGGGCAGCTCACTCTATGGCTACACCTTC.

The CDR3 is CASSTDRALNTEAFF. CDR3 nucleotide sequence: TGTGCCAGCAGTACTGACAGGGCCTTGAACACTGAAGCTTTCTTT. V usage is TRBV6-6 and J usage is TRBJ1-1; 7 positions match TRBD1. The V gene end was trimmed by 5 bases and the J gene end by 0 bases; junction bases not matched to a gene: 6. Germline-derived CDR1 and CDR2 are MNHNY and SVGAGI (reference sequence). This CDR3 is 15 amino acids long.

This clone has a single count. The chain links TRBV6-6 to TRBJ2-5; D ambiguous. V shed 4 bases and J shed 7 bases, with 13 bases lying between them. The CDR3 loop spans 13 amino acids. The germline CDR1 and CDR2 sequences are MNHNY and SVGAGI (reference sequence). CDR3 DNA sequence: TGTGCCAGCAGTTCACCTAACGGGTGGACCCAGTACTTC. It codes for CASSSPNGWTQYF.

V and J are TRBV6-1 and TRBJ2-7; D ambiguous. With 6 bases removed from V and 10 bases from J, the gap between germline ends came to 13 bases. In germline, CDR1 is MNHNS, CDR2 SASEGT. The CDR3 sequence is 11 residues long. The CDR3: CASSQAFTQYF. The CDR3 coding sequence is TGTGCCAGCAGCCAGGCCTTCACACAGTACTTC.

V and J are TRBV2 and TRBJ2-2; D perhaps matches TRBD2 (5 bases). Germline lookup yields CDR1 SNHLY and CDR2 FYNNEI. The CDR3 runs 13 residues. The germline V and J ends were trimmed by 7 bases and 6 bases, with 12 bases remaining between them. Here the CDR3 reads CASTESGAGELFF. The CDR3 bases are TGTGCCAGCACCGAATCCGGGGCCGGGGAGCTGTTTTTT.

There are a few counts of this clone. At one end the junction does not follow the germline gene, possibly because of a read error. The CDR3 coding sequence is TGTGCCTCGAGTCCCATAGGGCTGGGCTACGAGCAGTACTTC. Amino acid sequence: CASSPIGLGYEQYF. V gene TRBV30 combines with J gene TRBJ2-7, with D uncertain. This CDR3 has 14 amino acids. Germline-derived CDR1 and CDR2 are GTSNPN and SVGIG (reference sequence).

As DNA, the CDR3 is TGTGCCAGCAGTGGGGGACTCAACACAGATACGCAGTATTTT. Residues: CASSGGLNTDTQYF. This chain links TRBV25-1 with TRBJ2-3; D might be TRBD2 (6 bases). Trimming left V 4 bases short and J 2 bases short, with 10 bases between. CDR1 and CDR2 (germline): MGHDK, SYGVNS. The CDR3 runs to 14 residues.